This is a list of T cell receptor beta chains from one sample in a study of post-analysis software for immune sequencing data. TCRdb re-derived calls from the PCR reads in MiXCR, one entry per CDR3 protein. The repertoire holds about 820,000 distinct CDR3 sequences, with about 50% as singletons. The sample was blood. These receptors came from a girl between 10 and 17 years old with multiple sclerosis. CDR3s include the opening cysteine and the closing phenylalanine or tryptophan. Each record gives: clone size, V gene, CDR3 protein. Size tells how often a clone was seen (once, few, many) or the class of an expanded clone, and some rows leave it out.

clone size: -; V gene: TRBV20-1; CDR3 protein: CSATIQGAETQYF
clone size: few; V gene: TRBV9; CDR3 protein: CASSVGGRIQETQYF
clone size: -; V gene: TRBV10-1; CDR3 protein: CASSESGGFEQYF
clone size: few; V gene: TRBV29-1; CDR3 protein: CSVPGAYEQYF
clone size: -; V gene: TRBV7-2; CDR3 protein: CASSRDRGLEQYF
clone size: -; V gene: TRBV7-3; CDR3 protein: CASSEYSVRTDTQYF
clone size: -; V gene: TRBV7-8; CDR3 protein: CASSLTSGGGVQYF
clone size: -; V gene: TRBV6-2/TRBV6-3; CDR3 protein: CASSSNPSAYNEQFF
clone size: few; V gene: TRBV4-1; CDR3 protein: CASSQRLVSSRYEQYF
clone size: -; V gene: TRBV6-6; CDR3 protein: CASSSLVGGMNTEAFF
clone size: -; V gene: TRBV7-2; CDR3 protein: CASSPQGAGNEQFF
clone size: -; V gene: TRBV7-9; CDR3 protein: CASSFGPGVKNIQYF
clone size: -; V gene: TRBV29-1; CDR3 protein: CSVNGGGQEPNTEAFF
clone size: -; V gene: TRBV5-1; CDR3 protein: CASSSVRGTGYTF
clone size: -; V gene: TRBV7-9; CDR3 protein: CASSEPRGWYEQYF
clone size: -; V gene: TRBV29-1; CDR3 protein: CSVMSRAKNIQYF
clone size: -; V gene: TRBV5-1; CDR3 protein: CASSLEGTGAFGANVLTF
clone size: few; V gene: TRBV27; CDR3 protein: CASHGLNEQFF
clone size: -; V gene: TRBV20-1; CDR3 protein: CSAMGHLGYNEQFF
clone size: few; V gene: TRBV12-5; CDR3 protein: CASGLLTSVHSYEQYF
clone size: -; V gene: TRBV9; CDR3 protein: CASSTSGGGSEQFF
clone size: few; V gene: TRBV5-1; CDR3 protein: CASSFNPGQGAGEQYF
clone size: -; V gene: TRBV5-1; CDR3 protein: CASSLGNRGWSYNEQFF
clone size: few; V gene: TRBV6-1; CDR3 protein: CASSDPLLAPKNIQYF
clone size: -; V gene: TRBV7-8; CDR3 protein: CASSLVSLTGSPSYEQYF
clone size: few; V gene: TRBV4-1; CDR3 protein: CASSQARQVRGYEQYF
clone size: -; V gene: TRBV7-9; CDR3 protein: CASSQGTSGNNPQYF
clone size: few; V gene: TRBV7-3; CDR3 protein: CASSFSGSHNEQFF